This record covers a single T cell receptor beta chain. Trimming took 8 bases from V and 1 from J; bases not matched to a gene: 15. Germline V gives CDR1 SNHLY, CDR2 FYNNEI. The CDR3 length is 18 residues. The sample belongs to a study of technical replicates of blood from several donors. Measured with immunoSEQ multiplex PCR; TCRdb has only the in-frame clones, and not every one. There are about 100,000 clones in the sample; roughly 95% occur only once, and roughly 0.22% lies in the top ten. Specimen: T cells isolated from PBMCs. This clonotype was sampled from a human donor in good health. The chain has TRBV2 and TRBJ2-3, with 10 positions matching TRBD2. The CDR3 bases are TGTGCCAGCTCCCGAGCGACTAGCGGGTACATGGGCACAGATACGCAGTATTTT. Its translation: CASSRATSGYMGTDTQYF.